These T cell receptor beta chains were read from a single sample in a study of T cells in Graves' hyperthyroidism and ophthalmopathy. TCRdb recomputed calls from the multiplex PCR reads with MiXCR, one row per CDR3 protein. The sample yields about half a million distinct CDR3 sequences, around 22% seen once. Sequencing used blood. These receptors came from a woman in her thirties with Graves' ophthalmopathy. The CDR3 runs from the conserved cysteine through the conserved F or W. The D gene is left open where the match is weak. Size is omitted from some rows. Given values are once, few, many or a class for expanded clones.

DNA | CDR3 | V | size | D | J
TGTGCCAGCAGCCAAGAATACGGCAGGTCTCGGGAAGCTTTCTTT | CASSQEYGRSREAFF | TRBV3-1 | many | . | TRBJ1-1
TGTGCCAGCAGTGAATCAGGGGCTAACAACGAGCAGTACTTC | CASSESGANNEQYF | TRBV7-2 | many | . | TRBJ2-7
TGTGCCAGCGGATTCTTGGCAGACTACGAGCAGTACTTC | CASGFLADYEQYF | TRBV7-6 | many | . | TRBJ2-7
TGTGCCAGCGTTTCCGGGACTCTCACTGAAGCTTTCTTT | CASVSGTLTEAFF | TRBV28 | few | . | TRBJ1-1
TGTGCCAGCAGCTTATGGACTAGCGGAAACGAGCAGTACTTC | CASSLWTSGNEQYF | TRBV7-2 | once | TRBD2 | TRBJ2-7
TGTGCCAGCAGTATGGAGGGCAATCAGCCCCAGCATTTT | CASSMEGNQPQHF | TRBV6-2/TRBV6-3 | many | . | TRBJ1-5
TGCAGCGTCCTACTAATGAACACTGAAGCTTTCTTT | CSVLLMNTEAFF | TRBV29-1 | many | . | TRBJ1-1
TGCAGCGTTGTTTGGGCGGGAGGACGGGAGACCCAGTACTTC | CSVVWAGGRETQYF | TRBV29-1 | . | TRBD2 | TRBJ2-5
TGTGCCAGCAGTTTAGGCAGGGCGGAAAACATTCAGTACTTC | CASSLGRAENIQYF | TRBV12-3/TRBV12-4 | many | . | TRBJ2-4
TGTGCCAGCAGCTTAGTTGGACTAGCGGGGGGGTCCTACGAGCAGTACTTC | CASSLVGLAGGSYEQYF | TRBV13 | many | TRBD2 | TRBJ2-7
TGTGCCCCTCTCTTCAGGATCTCCTACGAGCGGTACTTC | CAPLFRISYERYF | TRBV7-9 | once | . | TRBJ2-7
TGTGCCAGCAGAGACCGCGGTGGCTACACCTTC | CASRDRGGYTF | TRBV12-3/TRBV12-4 | many | . | TRBJ1-2
TGTGCCAGCAGTTCACAGGGGGCGCGGACTGAAGCTTTCTTT | CASSSQGARTEAFF | TRBV6-5 | many | TRBD1 | TRBJ1-1
TGTGCCAGCAGCTTAGATAGTTCAAGTTCCTACGAGCAGTACTTC | CASSLDSSSSYEQYF | TRBV7-8 | . | . | TRBJ2-7
TGTGCCAGCAGCTCGACGACTAGCAGGCAGACCCAGTACTTC | CASSSTTSRQTQYF | TRBV11-2 | many | TRBD2 | TRBJ2-5
TGCGCCAGCAGCCAAGACCTGGACTGGTGGACTGAAGCTTTCTTT | CASSQDLDWWTEAFF | TRBV4-3 | many | . | TRBJ1-1
TGTGCCAGCAGCTTACTCGGCAGGGATGGAAGCAATCAGCCCCAGCATTTT | CASSLLGRDGSNQPQHF | TRBV11-2 | . | . | TRBJ1-5
TGTGCCAGCAGTTTATCGACGGGGGATGGCTACACCTTC | CASSLSTGDGYTF | TRBV27 | many | . | TRBJ1-2
TGCGCCAGCAGCCGAATGGACAGGTACAATGAGCAGTTCTTC | CASSRMDRYNEQFF | TRBV5-1 | few | TRBD1 | TRBJ2-1
TGTGCCAGCTCTCTCAACAGGGCGGTCAATCAGCCCCAGCATTTT | CASSLNRAVNQPQHF | TRBV27 | many | . | TRBJ1-5
TGTGCCACCACAGGGAAAGATGGCTACACCTTC | CATTGKDGYTF | TRBV6-2/TRBV6-3 | many | . | TRBJ1-2
TGTGCCAGCAGTTTTGCTCAATCCCAGTCGGCAGCTTTCTTT | CASSFAQSQSAAFF | TRBV28 | . | . | TRBJ1-1
TGTGCCAGCAGCCCCGAGGGACAGGGGATAATGAGCAATCAGCCCCAGCATTTT | CASSPEGQGIMSNQPQHF | TRBV6-2/TRBV6-3 | many | TRBD1 | TRBJ1-5
TGTGCCAGCAGTTCGGGGGATTTGGGCAATCAGCCCCAGCATTTT | CASSSGDLGNQPQHF | TRBV6-5 | many | . | TRBJ1-5
TGTGCCAGCAGCTCTCAGGGAGGAGGCGGGGAGCTGTTTTTT | CASSSQGGGGELFF | TRBV6-1 | many | . | TRBJ2-2
TGCAGTGCTAGGGGAACAGGGGCGGGGAACACTGAAGCTTTCTTT | CSARGTGAGNTEAFF | TRBV20-1 | few | TRBD1 | TRBJ1-1
TGTGCCAGCAGCTTAATGAGTGTCGATGGCTACACCTTC | CASSLMSVDGYTF | TRBV7-2 | many | . | TRBJ1-2
TGTGCCAGCAGTTTAGCTCCGACCTATGGCTACACCTTC | CASSLAPTYGYTF | TRBV12-3/TRBV12-4 | few | . | TRBJ1-2
TGTGCCAGCACCAACTCCAGGGGTAGGGAGACCCAGTACTTC | CASTNSRGRETQYF | TRBV2 | . | . | TRBJ2-5
TGTGCCAGCAGGCCGCCTTCGGGGGGGTATGGCTACACCTTC | CASRPPSGGYGYTF | TRBV6-1 | . | . | TRBJ1-2
TGTGCCAGCAGTTTAGGTGTTCCGCCCCAGCATTTT | CASSLGVPPQHF | TRBV12-3/TRBV12-4 | few | . | TRBJ1-5
TGTGCCAGCAGCTTAGGGGATGGTCAGCCCCAGCATTTT | CASSLGDGQPQHF | TRBV7-2 | many | . | TRBJ1-5
TGTGCCTGGAGTGTTAAAGGGATTAACTATGGCTACACCTTC | CAWSVKGINYGYTF | TRBV30 | many | . | TRBJ1-2
TGCAGTGCTAGAGGGGTTGGACAGGGAGGTTCACCCCTCCACTTT | CSARGVGQGGSPLHF | TRBV20-1 | . | TRBD1 | TRBJ1-6
TGTGCCAGCAGCACGCTCCGGACATCTAACTACGAGCAGTACTTC | CASSTLRTSNYEQYF | TRBV7-8 | many | . | TRBJ2-7
TGCGCCAGCAGCTTGACCGGGATGGGCAATCAGCCCCAGCATTTT | CASSLTGMGNQPQHF | TRBV5-1 | . | . | TRBJ1-5
TGTGCCATCAGTATGAGGGGAGGCACTGAAGCTTTCTTT | CAISMRGGTEAFF | TRBV10-3 | many | . | TRBJ1-1
TGTGCCAGCAGCTTTGTCAGGGACCAGGGTAACTATGGCTACACCTTC | CASSFVRDQGNYGYTF | TRBV11-2 | many | . | TRBJ1-2
TGTGCCAGCACCAATGGGGGGAGGACTGAAGCTTTCTTT | CASTNGGRTEAFF | TRBV6-5 | many | . | TRBJ1-1
TGTGCCAGTAGTGTCGGACACACTGAAGCTTTCTTT | CASSVGHTEAFF | TRBV19 | many | . | TRBJ1-1
TGTGCCAGCAGACGCGGACAGGGGGGCGGCTACGAGCAGTACTTC | CASRRGQGGGYEQYF | TRBV12-3/TRBV12-4 | . | TRBD1 | TRBJ2-7
TGCGCCAGCAGCCAGTATCAGGGGGTTTCCTACGAGCAGTACTTC | CASSQYQGVSYEQYF | TRBV4-1 | . | TRBD1 | TRBJ2-7
TGCGCCAGTTCTAGGCAGGCTGAGGGCAAAAACATTCAGTACTTC | CASSRQAEGKNIQYF | TRBV4-3 | . | . | TRBJ2-4
TGTGCCAGCAGCTTAGTCGTCGGGGGGGCTCCCGGGGAGCTGTTTTTT | CASSLVVGGAPGELFF | TRBV7-6 | few | TRBD2 | TRBJ2-2
TGTGCTAGTGGTTCCCAGGGATATCAGCCCCAGCATTTT | CASGSQGYQPQHF | TRBV12-5 | . | . | TRBJ1-5
TGTGCCATCAGTGAGTCCGACAGGGAGGAAAAACTGTTTTTT | CAISESDREEKLFF | TRBV10-3 | many | TRBD1 | TRBJ1-4
TGTGCCAGCAGCTTAAGTCCGGTGATGAACACTGAAGCTTTCTTT | CASSLSPVMNTEAFF | TRBV7-9 | many | . | TRBJ1-1
TGTGCCAGTACGGCGCGCGAGAGCAATCAGCCCCAGCATTTT | CASTARESNQPQHF | TRBV19 | . | . | TRBJ1-5
TGTGCCAGCAGCGCGACTCGAGCGGGCGAGACCCAGTACTTC | CASSATRAGETQYF | TRBV27 | many | . | TRBJ2-5